This TCR beta chain is drawn from a study of blood T cell repertoires in COVID-19. Study context: There were acute and convalescent COVID-19 samples, and they came from the United States, Italy and Spain. T cells, B-cell-depleted T cells, or PBMCs provided the cDNA or gDNA that served as material.

As handled by the study authors: Estimation of nucleated cell counts relied on the amplification of reference gene primers. Method: immunoSEQ multiplex PCR; TCRdb's copy keeps in-frame clones and lacks some. V and J calls and clone size are copied from that table; D and trimming were computed from the DNA. In the table there are tens of thousands of clones, approximately 80% of which are singletons. V was shortened by 4 bases and J by 4 bases, with 27 bases between the two germline ends. Germline-derived CDR1 and CDR2 are SQVTM and ANQGSEA. This CDR3 is built from 18 residues. The rearrangement links TRBV29-1 to TRBJ2-3, with D possibly being TRBD2 (6 bases). Sequences were obtained from peripheral blood. The source is a woman aged 55 to 70 with acute or convalescent COVID-19. The CDR3 DNA sequence: TGCAGCGTTGGGAGGGCAAGGACTCGAAAGGGCATTGCAGATACGCAGTATTTT. Amino acid sequence: CSVGRARTRKGIADTQYF.